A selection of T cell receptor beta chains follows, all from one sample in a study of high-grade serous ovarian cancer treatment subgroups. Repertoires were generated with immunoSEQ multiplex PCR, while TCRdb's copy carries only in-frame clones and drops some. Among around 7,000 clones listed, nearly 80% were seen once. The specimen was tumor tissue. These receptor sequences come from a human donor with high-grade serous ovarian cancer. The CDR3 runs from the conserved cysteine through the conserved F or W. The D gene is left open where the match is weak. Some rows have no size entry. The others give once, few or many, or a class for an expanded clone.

CASSVGQATNEKLFF,TGTGCCAGCAGCGTGGGCCAGGCAACTAATGAAAAACTGTTTTTT,TRBV9,.,TRBJ1-4,.
CASSSQMNTEAFF,TGTGCCAGCAGTTCCCAGATGAACACTGAAGCTTTCTTT,TRBV7-2,.,TRBJ1-1,.
CASSPRQGFYQPQHF,TGTGCCAGCAGCCCCAGGCAGGGGTTCTATCAGCCCCAGCATTTT,TRBV6-5,.,TRBJ1-5,.
CASSQDARGLAGGPTGELFF,TGTGCCAGCAGCCAAGATGCTAGGGGACTAGCGGGGGGGCCCACCGGGGAGCTGTTTTTT,TRBV4-2,TRBD2,TRBJ2-2,.
CAWSRTAAYGYTF,TGTGCCTGGAGTCGGACGGCTGCCTATGGCTACACCTTC,TRBV30,.,TRBJ1-2,.
CASSPGQPKGYTF,TGTGCCAGTAGTCCGGGACAGCCAAAGGGCTACACCTTC,TRBV19,TRBD1,TRBJ1-2,.
CASSSNEKGGGFLGEQFF,TGTGCCAGCAGCTCCAATGAGAAAGGCGGGGGGTTCTTGGGTGAGCAGTTCTTC,TRBV4-2,TRBD2,TRBJ2-1,.
CASSPRTGSNIQYF,TGTGCCAGTAGTCCGAGGACAGGAAGCAACATTCAGTACTTC,TRBV19,TRBD1,TRBJ2-4,.
CASSFDGGGDRGTDTQYF,TGTGCCAGCAGCTTCGACGGCGGGGGGGACAGGGGAACAGATACGCAGTATTTT,TRBV5-4,.,TRBJ2-3,.
CASSYDLRNQPQHF,TGTGCCAGCAGTTACGACCTCCGCAATCAGCCCCAGCATTTT,TRBV6-6,.,TRBJ1-5,few
CASRPGGQVVVEQYF,TGTGCCAGCAGGCCGGGGGGACAGGTGGTTGTCGAGCAGTACTTC,TRBV6-6,.,TRBJ2-7,once
CASSPRGYEQYF,TGTGCCAGCTCACCACGAGGGTACGAGCAGTACTTC,TRBV18,.,TRBJ2-7,.
CASSLQQGGVGELFF,TGTGCCAGCAGCTTACAACAGGGTGGTGTCGGGGAGCTGTTTTTT,TRBV7-3,.,TRBJ2-2,.
CASREEQRNTEAFF,TGCGCCAGCCGAGAGGAACAGCGAAACACTGAAGCTTTCTTT,TRBV10-2,.,TRBJ1-1,.
CASINQPQHF,TGTGCCAGTATAAATCAGCCCCAGCATTTT,TRBV19,.,TRBJ1-5,.
CASRENPGLAQSYNEQFF,TGCGCCAGCAGGGAAAACCCGGGACTAGCCCAATCCTACAATGAGCAGTTCTTC,TRBV10-2,TRBD2,TRBJ2-1,.
CASSPPWAGEKLFF,TGTGCCAGCTCACCACCCTGGGCAGGTGAAAAACTGTTTTTT,TRBV18,.,TRBJ1-4,.
CASSSRLAGIKYNEQFF,TGTGCCAGCAGCTCCAGACTAGCGGGGATCAAATACAATGAGCAGTTCTTC,TRBV5-6,TRBD2,TRBJ2-1,few
CASSQQGATEAFF,TGTGCCAGCAGCCAACAGGGGGCGACTGAAGCTTTCTTT,TRBV7-3,TRBD1,TRBJ1-1,.
CASSSDRAFLEQYF,TGTGCCAGCTCATCGGACAGGGCGTTCCTCGAGCAGTACTTC,TRBV18,TRBD1,TRBJ2-7,.
CASSLVGGRGYNEQFF,TGCGCCAGCAGCTTGGTAGGCGGAAGGGGATACAATGAGCAGTTCTTC,TRBV5-1,.,TRBJ2-1,.
CAISESAGEYNEQFF,TGTGCCATCAGTGAGTCGGCAGGGGAGTACAATGAGCAGTTCTTC,TRBV10-3,.,TRBJ2-1,.
CASSHSNEKLFF,TGTGCCAGCAGTCACAGCAATGAAAAACTGTTTTTT,TRBV6-1,.,TRBJ1-4,.
CSGAQNEKLFF,TGCAGTGGGGCCCAAAATGAAAAACTGTTTTTT,TRBV20-1,.,TRBJ1-4,.
CASSEDSLYQPQHF,TGTGCCAGCAGCGAGGACAGCCTGTATCAGCCCCAGCATTTT,TRBV6-6,.,TRBJ1-5,few
CATAAYNEQFF,TGTGCCACAGCGGCTTACAATGAGCAGTTCTTC,TRBV19,.,TRBJ2-1,.
CATSTPRDFSRYNEQFF,TGTGCCACCAGCACCCCGAGGGACTTTTCGAGGTACAATGAGCAGTTCTTC,TRBV15,.,TRBJ2-1,.
CASSLLVNRGDSPLHF,TGTGCCAGCAGCTTATTGGTTAACAGGGGAGATTCACCCCTCCACTTT,TRBV7-2,TRBD1,TRBJ1-6,.
CASSLGPASSGNTIYF,TGTGCCAGCAGCTTGGGACCGGCAAGCTCTGGAAACACCATATATTTT,TRBV5-6,.,TRBJ1-3,.
CASSPWRDRVTEQFF,TGTGCCAGCTCACCATGGCGAGACAGGGTAACTGAGCAGTTCTTC,TRBV18,TRBD1,TRBJ2-1,.
CASSQEKQGPYEQYF,TGCGCCAGCAGCCAAGAAAAACAGGGACCCTACGAGCAGTACTTC,TRBV4-1,.,TRBJ2-7,.
CASSEYQGRLETQYF,TGTGCCAGCAGTGAATATCAAGGGAGATTAGAGACCCAGTACTTC,TRBV2,.,TRBJ2-5,.
CASSSSLAGFYEQYF,TGTGCCAGCAGCTCTTCCCTAGCGGGGTTCTACGAGCAGTACTTC,TRBV13,TRBD2,TRBJ2-7,.
CASSSNRGRNQPQHF,TGTGCCAGCAGCTCGAACAGGGGGCGCAATCAGCCCCAGCATTTT,TRBV7-8,TRBD1,TRBJ1-5,few
CASAITGTDYGYTF,TGCGCCAGCGCAATAACCGGGACAGATTATGGCTACACCTTC,TRBV5-1,TRBD1,TRBJ1-2,.
CASSLQRYTEAFF,TGTGCCAGCAGCTTGCAGCGATACACTGAAGCTTTCTTT,TRBV5-6,.,TRBJ1-1,few
CASSLGTTSETQYF,TGTGCCAGCAGCCTCGGGACCACTTCTGAGACCCAGTACTTC,TRBV7-6,.,TRBJ2-5,once